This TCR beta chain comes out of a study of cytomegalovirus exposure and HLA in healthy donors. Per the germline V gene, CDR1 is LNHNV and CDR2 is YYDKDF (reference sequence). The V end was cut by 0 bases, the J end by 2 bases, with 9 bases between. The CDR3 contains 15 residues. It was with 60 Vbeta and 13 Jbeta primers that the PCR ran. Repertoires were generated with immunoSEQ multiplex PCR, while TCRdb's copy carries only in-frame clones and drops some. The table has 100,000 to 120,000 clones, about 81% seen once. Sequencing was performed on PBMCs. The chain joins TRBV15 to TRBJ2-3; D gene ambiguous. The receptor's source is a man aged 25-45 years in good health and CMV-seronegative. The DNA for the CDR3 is TGTGCCACCAGCAGAGATGGGCTGACCACAGATACGCAGTATTTT. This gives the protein CATSRDGLTTDTQYF.